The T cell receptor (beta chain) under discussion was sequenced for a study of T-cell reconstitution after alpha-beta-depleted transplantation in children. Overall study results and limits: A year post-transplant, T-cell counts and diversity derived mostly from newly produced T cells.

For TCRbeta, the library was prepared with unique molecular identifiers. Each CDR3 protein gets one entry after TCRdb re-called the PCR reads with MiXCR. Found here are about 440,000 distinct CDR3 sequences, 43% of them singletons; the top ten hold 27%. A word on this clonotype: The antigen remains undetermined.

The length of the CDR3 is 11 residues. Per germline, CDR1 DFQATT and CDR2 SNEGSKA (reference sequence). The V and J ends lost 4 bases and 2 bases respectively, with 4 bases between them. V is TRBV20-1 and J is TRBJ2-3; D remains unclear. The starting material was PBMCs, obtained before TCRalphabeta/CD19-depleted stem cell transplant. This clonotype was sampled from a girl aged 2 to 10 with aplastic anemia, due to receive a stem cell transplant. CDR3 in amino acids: CSATVTDTQYF. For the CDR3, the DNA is TGCAGTGCTACCGTCACAGATACGCAGTATTTT.